This T cell receptor beta chain was recovered during a study of T cell responses to AZD1222 COVID-19 vaccine (dated by TCRdb to the early 2020s). Regarding the study in general: A total of about 250 trial participants underwent TCR sequencing, of whom roughly 210 had received two doses of AZD1222 and about 25 had received two doses of the MenACWY control vaccine. Enrollment into the trials was organized by age into subgroups of 18-55, 56-69 and 70-plus years, and those subgroups contained roughly 150, 30 and 60 TCR-sequenced participants, respectively.

The CDR3 regions of human TCRbeta chains were analyzed by immunosequencing. The original methods were these. TCRs in the repertoires were compared against a reference library of SARS-CoV-2-specific TCRs that had been generated with the MIRA antigen-specificity platform. Breadth was defined as the fraction of unique TCRs that were SARS-CoV-2-associated, and depth was defined as the fraction of total T cells that were SARS-CoV-2-associated. Each spike-specific TCR was assigned to its reactive spike region and to a CD4 or CD8 class using the MIRA data. Log10-transformed breadth and depth values were compared by one-way ANOVA with Sidak's multiple comparisons tests. Here the immuneACCESS table is served through TCRdb, limited to in-frame sequences with V and J called. Missing clones are a known gap in these copies; in checked studies unresolved V genes cover under half, and the rest lacks a known reason. That table is the source of V, J and clone size, and D and trimming were worked out from the DNA. The sample yields around 180,000 clones; 90% to 95% were counted once. The ten biggest clones cover roughly 1.7% of the sample.

According to the study, the label for this sample's time point signals: about 28 days (+/-7) after the second vaccine dose. AZD1222 recipients whose second dose came at about 4 weeks and those whose second dose came at about 12 weeks were combined into one group, since spike-specific TCR depth and breadth did not differ between the two schedules. The vaccinee samples were drawn from two UK trials, COV001 and COV002, one of which was a single-blind randomized controlled phase 2/3 trial testing AZD1222 (ChAdOx1 nCoV-19) in healthy adults. For TCRbeta chain sequencing, PBMC samples were collected from trial participants at day 0 and at day 28 after the second dose. General conclusions and limits of the study: Participants were mostly white British, with more females than males. The authors suggested clonal diversity may have been underestimated. Spike-specific TCR breadth and depth rose significantly after two AZD1222 doses compared with day 0 and with MenACWY recipients. The 56-69-year group was small, and its depth increase did not reach significance, likely because of low power. CD4 TCRs associated with the vaccine covered the entire spike protein, and the dominant responses were in regions 160-218 and 743-854. Because no day 14 peak-response samples were available, the repertoires could be characterized only after the peak T cell response. Conclusions about previously exposed vaccinees are limited because only five to seven AZD1222 recipients were SARS-CoV-2 seropositive at baseline. Reportedly, almost half of the unique spike-specific TCRs recognized epitopes lying outside the regions that are mutated in the B.1.351 and B.1.1.7 variants.

This clone came up once. Its antigen is not yet known. No much larger clone exists at a distance of one base, and base qualities are not known. Sample: peripheral blood, taken 28 days after the second AZD1222 dose. This TCR was sampled from an adult who received the AZD1222 COVID-19 vaccine.

In nucleotide form, the sequence is TGTGCCAGTAGGAACTACACTGAAGCTTTCTTT. Its translation reads: CASRNYTEAFF. The chain joins TRBV19 to TRBJ1-1; the D gene lacks a confident call. Inclusive of the bounding cysteine and phenylalanine, the CDR3 is 11 residues long. Only CDR3 DNA is held: 33 bases, read in frame from base 1. Trimming removed 6 bases from V and 3 bases from J, leaving 5 bases between the germline ends. The germline V gene (reference sequence) provides CDR1 LNHDA and CDR2 SQIVND.